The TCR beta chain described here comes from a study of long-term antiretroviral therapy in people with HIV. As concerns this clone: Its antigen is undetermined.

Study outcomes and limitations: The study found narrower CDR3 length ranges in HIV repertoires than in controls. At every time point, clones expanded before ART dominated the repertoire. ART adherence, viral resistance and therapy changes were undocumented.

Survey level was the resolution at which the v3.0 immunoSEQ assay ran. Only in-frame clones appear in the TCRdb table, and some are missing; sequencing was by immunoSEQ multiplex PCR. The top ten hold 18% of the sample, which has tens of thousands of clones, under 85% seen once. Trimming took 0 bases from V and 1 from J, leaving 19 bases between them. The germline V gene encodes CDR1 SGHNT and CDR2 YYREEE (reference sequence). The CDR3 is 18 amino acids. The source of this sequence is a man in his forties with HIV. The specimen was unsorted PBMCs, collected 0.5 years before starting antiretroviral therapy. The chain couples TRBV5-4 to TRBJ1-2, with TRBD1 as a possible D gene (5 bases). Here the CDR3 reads CASSLDWAGDSINYGYTF. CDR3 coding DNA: TGTGCCAGCAGCTTGGATTGGGCAGGTGACAGTATTAACTATGGCTACACCTTC.